Given below is one T cell receptor beta chain in context. Its matching antigen is unknown. Sequencing relied on a cDNA template that was reverse transcribed from extracted RNA. Profiling relied on immunoSEQ multiplex PCR, and the TCRdb table lists in-frame clones only, not all of them. Of approximately 180,000 clones listed, around 50% are singletons. The CDR3 is made up of 15 amino acids. CDR1 and CDR2 from the germline V gene are SGHVS and FQNEAQ. The V segment lost 7 bases and the J segment 4 bases; nucleotides outside the gene matches: 8. The data were taken from a study of CD8+ T cells in alopecia areata. Study results and caveats: Lesional tissue from the scalp (especially in alopecia totalis/universalis) showed higher clonality than normal scalp.

The chain joins TRBV7-8 to TRBJ2-1, with 9 nucleotides matching TRBD2. Material: CD4+ T cells sorted from blood, obtained at week 0. The receptor's source is a human donor with alopecia areata. The CDR3 sequence: CASNPSGGMYNEQFF. The CDR3 coding sequence is TGTGCCAGCAACCCGAGCGGGGGGATGTACAATGAGCAGTTCTTC. Together with reference TRBV7-8 and TRBJ2-1, the CDR3 gives the full variable domain: GAGVSQSPRYKVAKRGQDVALRCDPISGHVSLFWYQQALGQGPEFLTYFQNEAQLDKSGLPSDRFFAERPEGSVSTLKIQRTQQEDSAVYLCASNPSGGMYNEQFFGPGTRLTVL.